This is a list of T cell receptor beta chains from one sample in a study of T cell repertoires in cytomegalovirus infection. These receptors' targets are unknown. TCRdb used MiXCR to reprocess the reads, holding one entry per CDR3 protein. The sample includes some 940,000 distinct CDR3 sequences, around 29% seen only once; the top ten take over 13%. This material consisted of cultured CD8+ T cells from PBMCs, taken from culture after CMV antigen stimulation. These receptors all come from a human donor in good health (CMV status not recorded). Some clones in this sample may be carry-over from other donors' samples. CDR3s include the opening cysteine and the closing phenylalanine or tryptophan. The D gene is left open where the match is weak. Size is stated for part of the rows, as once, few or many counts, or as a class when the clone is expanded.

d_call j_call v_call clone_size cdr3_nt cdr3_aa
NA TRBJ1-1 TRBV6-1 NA TGTGCCAGCAGTTATGACGGATACACTGAAGCTTTCTTT CASSYDGYTEAFF
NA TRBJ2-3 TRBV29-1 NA TGCAGCGTTGAAGACCTTTTCGGGATGTTGGATACGCAGTATTTT CSVEDLFGMLDTQYF
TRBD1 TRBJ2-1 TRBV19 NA TGTGCCAGTAGTATCTCCCTAATGGACAGGTACAATGAGCAGTTCTTC CASSISLMDRYNEQFF
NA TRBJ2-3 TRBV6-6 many TGTGCCAGCAGTCTTACCGGGCCCAACACAGATACGCAGTATTTT CASSLTGPNTDTQYF
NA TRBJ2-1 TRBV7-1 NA TGTGCCAGCAGCCGTCTGAGCTGGGGTAATGAGCAGTTCTTC CASSRLSWGNEQFF
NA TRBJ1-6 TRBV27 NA TGTGCCAGCAGTTTCCAAACCTATAATTCACCCCTCCACTTT CASSFQTYNSPLHF
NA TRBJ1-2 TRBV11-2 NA TGTGCCAGCAGCTTAGATCTGGGGGCAAGGGGCTACACCTTC CASSLDLGARGYTF
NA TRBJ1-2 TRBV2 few TGTGCCAGCCTAGGGACTTCTTCCCGCCCTACAAACTATGGCTACACCTTC CASLGTSSRPTNYGYTF
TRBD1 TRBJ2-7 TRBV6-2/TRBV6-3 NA TGTGCCAGCATTTCAGAGGACAGGGGAGTCTACGAGCAGTACTTC CASISEDRGVYEQYF
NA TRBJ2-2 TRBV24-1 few TGTGCCACCAGAGCTCAAAGCACCGGGGAGCTGTTTTTT CATRAQSTGELFF
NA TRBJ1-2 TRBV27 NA TGTGCCAGCAGTACCGGGGGCCCTAACTATGGCTACACCTTC CASSTGGPNYGYTF
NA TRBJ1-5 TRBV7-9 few TGTGCCAGCAGCTTTGAAGGACGCAATCAGCCCCAGCATTTT CASSFEGRNQPQHF
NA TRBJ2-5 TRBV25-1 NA TGTGCCAGCAGTCAGGGTCCGACCCAAGAGACCCAGTACTTC CASSQGPTQETQYF
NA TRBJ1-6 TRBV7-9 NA TGTGCCTGTCGTCAGGGGAATTCACCCCTCCACTTT CACRQGNSPLHF
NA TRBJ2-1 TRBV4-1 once TGCGCCAGCAGCCAAAATGCGGGGAGTGAGCAGTTCTTC CASSQNAGSEQFF
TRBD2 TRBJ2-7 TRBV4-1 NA TGCGCCAGCAGCCCAATGGACAGCGGGGGAGAGGGCGAGCAGTACTTC CASSPMDSGGEGEQYF
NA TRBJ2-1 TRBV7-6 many TGTGCCAGCAGCCACCTTAATCTTGGTGAGCAGTTCTTC CASSHLNLGEQFF
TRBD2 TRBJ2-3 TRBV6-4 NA TGTGCCAGCAGTGCCCAAGCGGGGGGCACAGATACGCAGTATTTT CASSAQAGGTDTQYF
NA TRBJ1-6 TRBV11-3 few TGTGCCAGCAGCTTCGGGGAGACAGTACAATACCAAAGGAGCTCCTATAATTCACCCCTCCACTTT CASSFGETVQYQRSSYNSPLHF
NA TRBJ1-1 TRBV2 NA TGTGCCAGCAGTGGCAGGGCTGCTTTCTTT CASSGRAAFF
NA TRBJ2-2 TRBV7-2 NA TGTGCCAGCAGCTTAGGTCGGAGGAACACCGGGGAGCTGTTTTTT CASSLGRRNTGELFF
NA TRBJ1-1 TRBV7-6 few TGTGCCAGCAGCTTAACCAAGGGTTCGGGATCCCACACTGAAGCTTTCTTT CASSLTKGSGSHTEAFF
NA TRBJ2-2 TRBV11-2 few TGTGCCAGCAGCTTTTCAATGATGGGGGACCCGAACACCGGGGAGCTGTTTTTT CASSFSMMGDPNTGELFF
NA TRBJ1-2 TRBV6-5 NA TGTGCCAGCAAGAGTCTGCCCCTACATAGCTACACCTTC CASKSLPLHSYTF
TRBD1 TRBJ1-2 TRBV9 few TGTGCCAGCAGCGTAGAGCAGGGGGCTTTCAACTATGGCTACACCTTC CASSVEQGAFNYGYTF
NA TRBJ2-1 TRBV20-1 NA TGCAGTAGCCAGACAGGGACTAATCTTCATGAGCAGTTCTTC CSSQTGTNLHEQFF